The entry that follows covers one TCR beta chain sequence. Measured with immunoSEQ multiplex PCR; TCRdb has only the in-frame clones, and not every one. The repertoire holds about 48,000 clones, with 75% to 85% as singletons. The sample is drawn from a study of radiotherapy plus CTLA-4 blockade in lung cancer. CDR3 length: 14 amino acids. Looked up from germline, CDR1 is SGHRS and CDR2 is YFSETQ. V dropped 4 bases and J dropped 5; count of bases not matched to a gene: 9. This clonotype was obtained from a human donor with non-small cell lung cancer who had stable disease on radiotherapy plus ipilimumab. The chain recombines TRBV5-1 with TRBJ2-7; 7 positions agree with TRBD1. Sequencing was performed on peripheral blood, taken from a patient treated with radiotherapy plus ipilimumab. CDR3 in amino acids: CASSLTDRADEQYF. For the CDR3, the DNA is TGCGCCAGCAGCCTAACTGACAGGGCCGACGAGCAGTACTTC.